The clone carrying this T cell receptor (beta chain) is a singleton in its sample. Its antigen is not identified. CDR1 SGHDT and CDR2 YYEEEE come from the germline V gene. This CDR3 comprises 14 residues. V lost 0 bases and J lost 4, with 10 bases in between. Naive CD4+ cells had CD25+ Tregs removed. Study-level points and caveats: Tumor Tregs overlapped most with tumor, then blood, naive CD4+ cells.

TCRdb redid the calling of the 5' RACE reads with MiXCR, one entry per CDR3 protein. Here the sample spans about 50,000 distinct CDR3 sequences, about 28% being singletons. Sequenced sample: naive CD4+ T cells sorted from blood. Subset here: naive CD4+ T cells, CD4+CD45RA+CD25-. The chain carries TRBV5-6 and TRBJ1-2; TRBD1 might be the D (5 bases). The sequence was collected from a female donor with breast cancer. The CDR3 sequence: CASSLGRDFYGYTF. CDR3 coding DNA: TGTGCCAGCAGCTTGGGGAGGGACTTCTATGGCTACACCTTC.